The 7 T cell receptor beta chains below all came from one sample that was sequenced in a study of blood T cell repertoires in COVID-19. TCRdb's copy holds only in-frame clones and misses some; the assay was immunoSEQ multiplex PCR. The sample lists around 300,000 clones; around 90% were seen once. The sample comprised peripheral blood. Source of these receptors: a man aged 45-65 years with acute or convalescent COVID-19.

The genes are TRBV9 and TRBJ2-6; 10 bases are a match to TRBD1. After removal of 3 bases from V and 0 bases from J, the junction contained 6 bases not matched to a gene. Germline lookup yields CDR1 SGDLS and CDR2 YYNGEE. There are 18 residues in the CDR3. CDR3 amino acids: CASSDRDRGISGANVLTF. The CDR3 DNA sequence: TGTGCCAGCAGCGACCGGGACAGGGGAATCTCTGGGGCCAACGTCCTGACTTTC.

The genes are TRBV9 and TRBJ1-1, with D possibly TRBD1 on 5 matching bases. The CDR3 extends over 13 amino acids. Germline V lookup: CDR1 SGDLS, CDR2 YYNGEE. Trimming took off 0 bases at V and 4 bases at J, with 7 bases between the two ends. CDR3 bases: TGTGCCAGCAGCGTAGAGCAGGGCACTGAAGCTTTCTTT. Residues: CASSVEQGTEAFF.

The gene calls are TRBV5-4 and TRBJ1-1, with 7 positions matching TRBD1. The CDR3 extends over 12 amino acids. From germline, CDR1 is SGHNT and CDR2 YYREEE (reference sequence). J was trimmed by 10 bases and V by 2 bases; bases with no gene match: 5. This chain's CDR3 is CASSFGQVGAFF. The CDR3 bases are TGTGCCAGCAGCTTTGGACAGGTGGGAGCTTTCTTT.

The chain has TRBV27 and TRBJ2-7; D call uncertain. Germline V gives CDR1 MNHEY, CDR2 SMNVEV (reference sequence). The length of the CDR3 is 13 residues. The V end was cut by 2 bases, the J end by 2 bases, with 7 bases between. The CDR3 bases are TGTGCCAGCAGTTTACAGGTCCCCTACGAGCAGTACTTC. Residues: CASSLQVPYEQYF.

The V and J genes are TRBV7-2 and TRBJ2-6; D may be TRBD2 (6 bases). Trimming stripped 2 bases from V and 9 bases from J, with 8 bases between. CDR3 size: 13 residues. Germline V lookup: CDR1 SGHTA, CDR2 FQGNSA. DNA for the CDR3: TGTGCCAGCAGCTTATTGGAGGGCAACGTCCTGACTTTC. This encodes CASSLLEGNVLTF. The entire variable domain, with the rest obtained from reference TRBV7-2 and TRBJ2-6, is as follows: GAGVSQSPSNKVTEKGKDVELRCDPISGHTALYWYRQSLGQGLEFLIYFQGNSAPDKSGLPSDRFSAERTGGSVSTLTIQRTQQEDSAVYLCASSLLEGNVLTFGAGSRLTVL.

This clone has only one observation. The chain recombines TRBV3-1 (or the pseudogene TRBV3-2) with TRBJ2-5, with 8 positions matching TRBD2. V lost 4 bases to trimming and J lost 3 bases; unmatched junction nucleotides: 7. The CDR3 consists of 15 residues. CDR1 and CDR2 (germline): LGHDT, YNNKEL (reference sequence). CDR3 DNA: TGTGCCAGCAGCCGAGCCGGGGGGGCCGAAGAGACCCAGTACTTC. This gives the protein CASSRAGGAEETQYF.

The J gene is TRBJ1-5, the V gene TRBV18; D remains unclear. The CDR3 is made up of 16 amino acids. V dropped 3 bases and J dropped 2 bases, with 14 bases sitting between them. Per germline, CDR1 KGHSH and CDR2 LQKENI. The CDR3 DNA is TGTGCCAGCTCACCCCCGGGGAGGGTAGGCAATCAGCCCCAGCATTTT. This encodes CASSPPGRVGNQPQHF.